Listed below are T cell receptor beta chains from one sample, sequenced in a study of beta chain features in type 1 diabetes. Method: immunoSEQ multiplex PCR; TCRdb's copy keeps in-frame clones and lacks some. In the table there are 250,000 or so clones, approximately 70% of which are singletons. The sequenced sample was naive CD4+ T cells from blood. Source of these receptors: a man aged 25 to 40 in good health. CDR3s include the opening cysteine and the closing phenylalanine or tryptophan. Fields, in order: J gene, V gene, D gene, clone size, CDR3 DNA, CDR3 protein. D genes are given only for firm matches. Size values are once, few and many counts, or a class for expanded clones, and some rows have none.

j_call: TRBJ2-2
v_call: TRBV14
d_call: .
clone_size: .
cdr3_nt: TGTGCCAGCAGCCAAGATCTGGGAATAGGGAAGCTGTTTTTT
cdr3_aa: CASSQDLGIGKLFF

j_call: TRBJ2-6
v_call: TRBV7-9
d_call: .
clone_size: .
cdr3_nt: TGTGCCAGCAGCAAACTCTCAGGGGCTGGGGCCAACGTCCTGACTTTC
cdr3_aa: CASSKLSGAGANVLTF

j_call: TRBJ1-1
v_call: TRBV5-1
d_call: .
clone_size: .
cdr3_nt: TGCGCCAGCAGCTTTGACGAATCGCGGACTGAAGCTTTCTTT
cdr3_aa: CASSFDESRTEAFF

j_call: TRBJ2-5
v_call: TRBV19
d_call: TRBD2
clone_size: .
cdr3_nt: TGTGCCAGTAGTAAACAGAGCGCTAGCGGAGGAACCCAGTACTTC
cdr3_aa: CASSKQSASGGTQYF

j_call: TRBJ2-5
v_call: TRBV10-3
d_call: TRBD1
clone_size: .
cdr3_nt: TGTGCCATCAGTGGACAGGGCGAGACCCAGTACTTC
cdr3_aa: CAISGQGETQYF

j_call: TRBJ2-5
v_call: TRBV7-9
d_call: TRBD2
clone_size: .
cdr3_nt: TGTGCCAGCAGCACAGGCCGACTAGCGGGTACCCAAGAGACCCAGTACTTC
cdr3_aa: CASSTGRLAGTQETQYF

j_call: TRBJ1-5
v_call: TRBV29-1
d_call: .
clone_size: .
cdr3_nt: TGCAGCGTTGAACAGGGTGGGAATCAGCCCCAGCATTTT
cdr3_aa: CSVEQGGNQPQHF

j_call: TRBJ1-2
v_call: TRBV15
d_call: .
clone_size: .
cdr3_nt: TGTGCCACCAGCGACCCGGGAGGATATGGCTACACCTTC
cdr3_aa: CATSDPGGYGYTF

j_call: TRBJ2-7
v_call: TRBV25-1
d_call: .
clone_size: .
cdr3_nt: TGTGCCAGCACCATCACCCGGACAGACTACTCCGAGCAGTACTTC
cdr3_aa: CASTITRTDYSEQYF

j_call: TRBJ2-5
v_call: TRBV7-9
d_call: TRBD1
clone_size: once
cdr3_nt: TGTGCCAGCAGGCGGACAGGGGGCGGGCAAGAGACCCAGTACTTC
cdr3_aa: CASRRTGGGQETQYF

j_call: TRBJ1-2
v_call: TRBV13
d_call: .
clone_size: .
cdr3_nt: TGTGCCAGCAGCTTACCCTTCGGCTACACCTTC
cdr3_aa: CASSLPFGYTF

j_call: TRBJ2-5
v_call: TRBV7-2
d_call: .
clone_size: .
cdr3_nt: TGTGCCAGCAGCTTTAGCGGCCCCATTAAAGAGACCCAGTACTTC
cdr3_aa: CASSFSGPIKETQYF

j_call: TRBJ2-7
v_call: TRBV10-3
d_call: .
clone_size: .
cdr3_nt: TGTGCCATCAGTGAGATAGGGGCCTCGTACGAGCAGTACTTC
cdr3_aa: CAISEIGASYEQYF

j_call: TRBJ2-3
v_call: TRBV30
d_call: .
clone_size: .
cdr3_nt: TGTGCCCTTGGGGGGCAAACTAGCACAGATACGCAGTATTTT
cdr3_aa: CALGGQTSTDTQYF

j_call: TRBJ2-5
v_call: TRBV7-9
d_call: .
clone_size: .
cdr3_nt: TGTGCCAGCAGCCCTGAGGGAGCGACCCAGTACTTC
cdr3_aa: CASSPEGATQYF

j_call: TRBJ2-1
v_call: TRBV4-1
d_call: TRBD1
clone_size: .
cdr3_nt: TGCGCCAGCAGCTCCCCCCGGGACAGTCACAATGAGCAGTTCTTC
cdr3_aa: CASSSPRDSHNEQFF

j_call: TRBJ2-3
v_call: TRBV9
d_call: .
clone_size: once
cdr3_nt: TGTGCCAGCAGCCCCCGTGGGAACCCAGACAGGACAGATACGCAGTATTTT
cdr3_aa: CASSPRGNPDRTDTQYF

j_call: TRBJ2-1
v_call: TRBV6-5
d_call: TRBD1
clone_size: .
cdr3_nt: TGTGCCAGCAAGAGGGACAGCTACAATGAGCAGTTCTTC
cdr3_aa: CASKRDSYNEQFF

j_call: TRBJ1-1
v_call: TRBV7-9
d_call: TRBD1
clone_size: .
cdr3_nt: TGTGCCAGCAGCTCCGGACAGGGCGGTGCTTTCTTT
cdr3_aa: CASSSGQGGAFF

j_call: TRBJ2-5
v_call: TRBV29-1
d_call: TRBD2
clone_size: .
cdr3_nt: TGCAGCGTTGTGGGGAGGGGCCAAGAGACCCAGTACTTC
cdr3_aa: CSVVGRGQETQYF

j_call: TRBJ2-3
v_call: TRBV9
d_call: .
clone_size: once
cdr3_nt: TGTGCCAGCAGCGTTGCGGCCCCCGGCATAGATACGCAGTATTTT
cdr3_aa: CASSVAAPGIDTQYF

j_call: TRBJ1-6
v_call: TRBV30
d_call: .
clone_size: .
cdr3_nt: TGTGCCTGGAGTGTAGAGGAGCCCCTCCACTTT
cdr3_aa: CAWSVEEPLHF

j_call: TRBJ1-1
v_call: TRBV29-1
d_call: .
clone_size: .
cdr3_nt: TGCAGCGTTGACCGGGGGAGAACTGAAGCTTTCTTT
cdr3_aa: CSVDRGRTEAFF

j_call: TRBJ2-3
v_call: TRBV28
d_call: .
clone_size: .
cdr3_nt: TGTGCCAGCAGTACCCCAAGGCTGGCTGATACGCAGTATTTT
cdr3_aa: CASSTPRLADTQYF

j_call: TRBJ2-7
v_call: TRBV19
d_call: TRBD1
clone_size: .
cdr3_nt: TGTGCCAGTAGTTTGGACAGGGGAGGCGAGCAGTACTTC
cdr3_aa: CASSLDRGGEQYF

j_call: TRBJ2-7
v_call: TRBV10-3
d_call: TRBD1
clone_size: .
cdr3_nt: TGTGCCATCAGTGGGACAGGGCCGCACGAGCAGTACTTC
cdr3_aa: CAISGTGPHEQYF

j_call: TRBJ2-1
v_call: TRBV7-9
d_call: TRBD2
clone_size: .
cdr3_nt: TGTGCCAGCAGCCCATCTAGCGGGAAAGCGAATGAGCAGTTCTTC
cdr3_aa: CASSPSSGKANEQFF

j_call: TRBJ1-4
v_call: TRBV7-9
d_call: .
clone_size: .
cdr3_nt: TGTGCCAGCAGCCGTGTACAGGGACCTCCTACGGGATATCTGTTTTTT
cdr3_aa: CASSRVQGPPTGYLFF

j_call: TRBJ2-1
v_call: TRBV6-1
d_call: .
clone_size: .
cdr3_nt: TGTGCCAGCAGGATAACGAGCTCCTACAATGAGCAGTTCTTC
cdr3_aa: CASRITSSYNEQFF

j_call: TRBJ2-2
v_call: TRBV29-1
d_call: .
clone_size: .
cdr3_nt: TGCAGCGTTGAAGTGCGGGACGGGGAGCTGTTTTTT
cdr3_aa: CSVEVRDGELFF

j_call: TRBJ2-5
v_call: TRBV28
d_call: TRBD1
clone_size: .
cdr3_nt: TGTGCCAGCAGTTCACCCGGACAGGGGGAAGAGACCCAGTACTTC
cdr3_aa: CASSSPGQGEETQYF

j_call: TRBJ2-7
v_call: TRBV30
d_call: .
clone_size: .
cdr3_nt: TGTGCCTGGAATCCGGGACGGTCCTACGAGCAGTACTTC
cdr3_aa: CAWNPGRSYEQYF

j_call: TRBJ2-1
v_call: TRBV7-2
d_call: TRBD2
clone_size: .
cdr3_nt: TGTGCCAGCAGCCCCACTAGCGGGAGGTACAATGAGCAGTTCTTC
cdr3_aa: CASSPTSGRYNEQFF

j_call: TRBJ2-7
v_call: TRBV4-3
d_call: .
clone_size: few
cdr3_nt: TGCGCCAGCAGCCCTCAGGGGTCTACCTACGAGCAGTACTTC
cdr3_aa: CASSPQGSTYEQYF

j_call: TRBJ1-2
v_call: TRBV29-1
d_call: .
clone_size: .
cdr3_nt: TGCAGCGTTGTCGATCTTAACTATGGCTACACCTTC
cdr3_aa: CSVVDLNYGYTF

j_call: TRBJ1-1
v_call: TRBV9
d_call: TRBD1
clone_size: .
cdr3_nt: TGTGCCAGCAGCGTGCACAGGGGGGAAGCTTTCTTT
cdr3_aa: CASSVHRGEAFF

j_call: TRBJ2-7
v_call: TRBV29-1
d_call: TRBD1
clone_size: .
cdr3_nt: TGCAGCGTTGAAACAGGGGGCCTCTCCTACGAGCAGTACTTC
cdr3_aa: CSVETGGLSYEQYF

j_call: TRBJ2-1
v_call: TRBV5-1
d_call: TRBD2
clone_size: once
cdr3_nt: TGCGCCAGCCGGAGGACTAGCGGGGCCCCCAATGAGCAGTTCTTC
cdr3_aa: CASRRTSGAPNEQFF

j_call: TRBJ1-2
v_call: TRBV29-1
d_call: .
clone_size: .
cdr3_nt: TGCAGCGTTGATTTGCAGAGGGGTGGCTATGGCTACACCTTC
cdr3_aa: CSVDLQRGGYGYTF

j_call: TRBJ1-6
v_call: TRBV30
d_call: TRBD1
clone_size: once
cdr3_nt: TGTGCCTGGAGTTACGACAGGGGGCACAGAGGGTCACCCCTCCACTTT
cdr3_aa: CAWSYDRGHRGSPLHF

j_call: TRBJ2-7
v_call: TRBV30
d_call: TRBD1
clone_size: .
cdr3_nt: TGTGCCTGGGACCACAGGGGGCTAGGTTACGAGCAGTACTTC
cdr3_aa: CAWDHRGLGYEQYF

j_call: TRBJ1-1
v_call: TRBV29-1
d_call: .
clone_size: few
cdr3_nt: TGCAGCACCTCAGGTGGGGACACTGAAGCTTTCTTT
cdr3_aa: CSTSGGDTEAFF

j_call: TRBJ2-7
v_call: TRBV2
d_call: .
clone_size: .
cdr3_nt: TGTGCCAGCAGTGCACAGGGCGGGTACGAGCAGTACTTC
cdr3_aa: CASSAQGGYEQYF

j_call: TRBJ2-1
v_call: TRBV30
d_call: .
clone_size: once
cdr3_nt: TGTGCCTGGAGTGTAAAGGTTCGGGAGCAGTTCTTC
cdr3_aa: CAWSVKVREQFF

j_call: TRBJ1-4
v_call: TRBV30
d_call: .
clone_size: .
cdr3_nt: TGTGCCGGAGGCGAGGGGGGGAAACCTGAAAAACTGTTTTTT
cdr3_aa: CAGGEGGKPEKLFF

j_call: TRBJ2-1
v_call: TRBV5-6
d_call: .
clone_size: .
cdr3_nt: TGTGCCAGCAGCTGGCGGACGAGCTCCTACAATGAGCAGTTCTTC
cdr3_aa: CASSWRTSSYNEQFF

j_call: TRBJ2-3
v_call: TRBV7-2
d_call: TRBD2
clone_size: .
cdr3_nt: TGTGCCAGCAGCTTAAATAGCGGGAGGAGGGCAGATACGCAGTATTTT
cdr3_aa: CASSLNSGRRADTQYF

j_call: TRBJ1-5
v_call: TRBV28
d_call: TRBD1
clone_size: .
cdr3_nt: TGTGCCAGCAGACCTACAGGGGGAGAGCAGCCCCAGCATTTT
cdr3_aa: CASRPTGGEQPQHF

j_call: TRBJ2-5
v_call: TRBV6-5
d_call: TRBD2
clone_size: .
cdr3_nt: TGTGCCAGCAGTCTACTTAGCGGGGCCCAAGAGACCCAGTACTTC
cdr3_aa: CASSLLSGAQETQYF

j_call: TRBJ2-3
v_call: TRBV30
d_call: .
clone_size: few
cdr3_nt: TGTGCCTGGAGTGTACGTAGATACACAGATACGCAGTATTTT
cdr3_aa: CAWSVRRYTDTQYF

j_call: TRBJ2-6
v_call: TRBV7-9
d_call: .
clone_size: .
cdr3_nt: TGTGCCAGCAGCTCCGTCGGGGTGGGGACTGGGGCCAACGTCCTGACTTTC
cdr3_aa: CASSSVGVGTGANVLTF

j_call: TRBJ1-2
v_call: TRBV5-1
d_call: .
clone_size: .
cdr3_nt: TGCGCCAGCAGCTCAGCCGGACAGTTTATCTATGGCTACACCTTC
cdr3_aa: CASSSAGQFIYGYTF

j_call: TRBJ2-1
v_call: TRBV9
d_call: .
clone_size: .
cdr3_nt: TGTGCCAGCAGCGTAGATATGGATAGCAGGAATGAGCAGTTCTTC
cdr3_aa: CASSVDMDSRNEQFF

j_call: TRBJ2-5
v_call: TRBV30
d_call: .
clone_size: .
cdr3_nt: TGTGCCTGGAGTGCGACCCGAGAGACCCAGTACTTC
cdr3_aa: CAWSATRETQYF

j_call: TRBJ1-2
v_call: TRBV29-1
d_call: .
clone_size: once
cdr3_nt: TGCAGCGTTGTGGATGGCTACACCTTC
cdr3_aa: CSVVDGYTF

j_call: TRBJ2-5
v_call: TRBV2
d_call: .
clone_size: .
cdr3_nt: TGTGCCAGCAGTGGAACAGGGAAAGAGACCCAGTACTTC
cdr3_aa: CASSGTGKETQYF

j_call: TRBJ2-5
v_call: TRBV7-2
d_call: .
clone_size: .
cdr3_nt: TGTGCCAGCAGTCCCCCGGAGGGGACCCAGTACTTC
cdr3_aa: CASSPPEGTQYF

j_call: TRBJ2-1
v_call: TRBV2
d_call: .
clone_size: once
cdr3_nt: TGTGCCAGCAGCCCTCGGCGGGGCTTTTACAATGAGCAGTTCTTC
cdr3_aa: CASSPRRGFYNEQFF

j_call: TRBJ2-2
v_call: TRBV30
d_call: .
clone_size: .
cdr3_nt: TGTGCCTGGTCAACGACAGGCGCCGGGGAGCTGTTTTTT
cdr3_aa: CAWSTTGAGELFF